What follows are 10 T cell receptor beta chains derived from one specimen sequenced in a study of CD8 T cells in ankylosing spondylitis. Using its own MiXCR run on the 5' RACE reads, TCRdb lists one record per CDR3 protein. Of approximately 200,000 distinct CDR3 sequences listed, 13% are singletons. The sequenced material came from blood, either unsorted or a sorted T cell fraction (not recorded which). The receptor set was obtained from a male donor with ankylosing spondylitis or in good health (not recorded which).

The rearrangement uses TRBV19 and TRBJ2-3; 10 nucleotides match TRBD2. The CDR3 runs to 15 residues. The V gene's germline CDR1 is LNHDA and CDR2 SQIVND (reference sequence). V gave up 5 bases and J gave up 1 base; unmatched junction bases: 3. For the CDR3, the DNA is TGTGCCAGTAGTCTAGCGGGGGCCGGCACAGATACGCAGTATTTT. It yields the protein CASSLAGAGTDTQYF.

The rearrangement joins TRBV4-1 to TRBJ2-7; 11 bases line up with TRBD1. In germline, CDR1 is MGHRA, CDR2 YSYEKL. Trimming at V came to 2 bases and at J to 5 bases, leaving 8 bases not matched to a gene. CDR3 length equals 16 residues. The CDR3: CASSQPGQGAVDEQYF. In nucleotides, the CDR3 is TGCGCCAGCAGCCAACCCGGACAGGGGGCAGTTGACGAGCAGTACTTC.

This clonotype was counted once. The V gene is TRBV28, the J gene TRBJ2-7; D remains ambiguous. CDR3 length equals 12 residues. V shed 3 bases and J shed 3 bases, with 6 bases lying between them. Germline CDR1 reads MDHEN; CDR2 reads SYDVKM. The chain's CDR3 is CASSFPLYEQYF. CDR3 nucleotides: TGTGCCAGCAGTTTTCCACTCTACGAGCAGTACTTC. Full variable domain (outside the CDR3, taken from reference TRBV28 and TRBJ2-7): DVKVTQSSRYLVKRTGEKVFLECVQDMDHENMFWYRQDPGLGLRLIYFSYDVKMKEKGDIPEGYSVSREKKERFSLILESASTNQTSMYLCASSFPLYEQYFGPGTRLTVT.

This clonotype was observed many times. The chain recombines TRBV27 with TRBJ1-1; D perhaps matches TRBD1 (6 bases). The CDR3 covers 14 residues. With 3 bases removed from V and 2 bases from J, the gap between germline ends came to 10 bases. The germline V gene encodes CDR1 MNHEY and CDR2 SMNVEV (reference sequence). Written as DNA, the CDR3 is TGTGCCAGCAGTTTGAGGGGGTCCAACACTGAAGCTTTCTTT. Translated: CASSLRGSNTEAFF.

There are a few counts of this clonotype. The chain is built from TRBV7-9 and TRBJ2-7; D is possibly TRBD1 (6 bases). This CDR3 has 13 residues. CDR1 and CDR2 from the germline V gene are SEHNR and FQNEAQ (reference sequence). The V gene lost 0 bases and the J gene lost 4 bases, with 7 bases spanning the gap. The CDR3 DNA sequence: TGTGCCAGCAGCTTAGCGGGACATTACGAGCAGTACTTC. Translated, it gives CASSLAGHYEQYF.

The CDR3 region has the DNA TGTGCCAGCAGTTCAGGACAGGGGGCTCTTGGCACAGATACGCAGTATTTT. Amino acid sequence: CASSSGQGALGTDTQYF. The rearrangement links TRBV7-6 to TRBJ2-3; 11 bases map to TRBD1. The junction had 9 bases not matched to a gene; V was cut back by 6 bases and J by 1 base. CDR1 SGHVS and CDR2 FNYEAQ come from the germline V gene. The CDR3 consists of 17 residues.

This clonotype showed up many times. This chain uses TRBV5-1 with TRBJ2-1, with D perhaps TRBD1 (5 bases). Looked up from germline, CDR1 is SGHRS and CDR2 is YFSETQ. Trimming removed 0 bases at V and 4 bases at J, with 11 bases between. The CDR3 runs 15 residues. The DNA for the CDR3 is TGCGCCAGCAGCTTGGCGCAGGGATCGTACAATGAGCAGTTCTTC. Translating it yields CASSLAQGSYNEQFF.

The chain employs TRBV10-3 and TRBJ1-2, with 10 bases fitting TRBD1. The CDR3 contains 17 residues. V lost 2 bases to trimming and J lost 0 bases; unmatched junction nucleotides: 6. Germline assignment: CDR1 ENHRY and CDR2 SYGVKD. The CDR3 spells CAISETGQGETNYGYTF. DNA of the CDR3: TGTGCCATCAGTGAGACCGGACAGGGGGAGACTAACTATGGCTACACCTTC.

This clonotype occurred a few times. The chain employs TRBV4-1 and TRBJ2-7; maybe TRBD1 (6 bases). In germline, CDR1 is MGHRA, CDR2 YSYEKL. The CDR3 is 16 residues long. Trimming cost V 1 base and J 4 bases, with 17 bases left between them. CDR3 loop: CASSQVGTQPIYEQYF. Written as DNA, the CDR3 is TGCGCCAGCAGCCAAGTGGGGACACAACCAATATACGAGCAGTACTTC.

This chain links TRBV4-1 with TRBJ2-7, with a tentative D call TRBD1 (5 bases). V was cut by 0 bases and J by 7 bases, with 13 bases left in between. Looked up from germline, CDR1 is MGHRA and CDR2 is YSYEKL. CDR3 size: 14 residues. CDR3 region: CASSQDQGSPEQYF. The CDR3, as DNA: TGCGCCAGCAGCCAAGATCAGGGAAGTCCTGAGCAGTACTTC.